This T cell receptor (beta chain) is from a study of OX40 agonist ivuxolimab in advanced cancers. The protocol was immunoSEQ multiplex PCR, while the TCRdb copy is restricted to in-frame clones and leaves out a portion. This sample has about 100,000 clones, with roughly nine tenths found just once. The sample consisted of CD4+ or CD8+ T cells sorted from blood, taken in a trial of the OX40 agonist ivuxolimab. This TCR was sampled from an adult with an advanced solid tumor such as melanoma, head and neck, liver or kidney cancer.

The CDR3 spells CASRAGTGLSDTQYF. The CDR3 DNA reads as TGTGCCAGCAGGGCCGGGACAGGACTTTCAGATACGCAGTATTTT. The rearrangement uses TRBV28 and TRBJ2-3; 8 bases fit TRBD1. The germline gives CDR1 MDHEN, CDR2 SYDVKM. The CDR3 is 15 amino acids. Trimming removed 6 bases from V and 4 bases from J; junction bases left unmatched: 9.